The rows below give T cell receptor beta chains drawn from one sample of a study of chemoradiotherapy in HPV16-positive cancers. This table comes from immunoSEQ multiplex PCR, and its TCRdb copy is limited to in-frame clones, with some not included. The sample has more than 13,000 clones, around 88% seen once. The starting material was blood, obtained from a patient who underwent chemoradiotherapy. These receptors all come from a human donor with HPV-associated anogenital cancer. CDR3s include the opening cysteine and the closing phenylalanine or tryptophan. The order of the fields is D gene, CDR3 length, clone size, J gene, V gene, CDR3 DNA, CDR3 protein. D genes are given only for firm matches. Expanded clones get a size class; other rows say once, few or many, or leave the size out.

>-|13|once|TRBJ2-1|TRBV10-3
TGTGCCATCAACACCGGAATCTACAATGAGCAGTTCTTC
CAINTGIYNEQFF
>-|13|-|TRBJ2-7|TRBV7-2
TGTGCCAGCAGCTCCCCGGCCGCATACGAGCAGTACTTC
CASSSPAAYEQYF
>-|13|-|TRBJ2-1|TRBV2
TGTGCCAGCAGTGCTGTTACTAGCCCCGAGCAGTTCTTC
CASSAVTSPEQFF
>TRBD1|16|-|TRBJ2-6|TRBV5-6
TGTGCCAGCAGCTCCACAGGGGGCTTCGGGGCCAACGTCCTGACTTTC
CASSSTGGFGANVLTF
>-|15|few|TRBJ1-5|TRBV6-5
TGTGCCAGCAGTTACTCCCGGGGGGGTGGTCAGCCCCAGCATTTT
CASSYSRGGGQPQHF
>TRBD2|17|-|TRBJ2-3|TRBV19
TGTGCCAGTAGTCCGGGGACTAGCGGGGGGGCCCCAGATACGCAGTATTTT
CASSPGTSGGAPDTQYF
>TRBD2|18|-|TRBJ2-1|TRBV27
TGTGCCAGCAGTTTATACCCCACTAGCGCCAACTCCTACAATGAGCAGTTCTTC
CASSLYPTSANSYNEQFF
>-|11|-|TRBJ2-7|TRBV28
TGTGCCAGCAGTTGGGACTCCGTCCTGAACTTC
CASSWDSVLNF
>-|13|-|TRBJ1-2|TRBV28
TGTGCCAGCAGTTTGACAGGACTCTATGGCTACACCTTC
CASSLTGLYGYTF
>-|13|-|TRBJ2-7|TRBV18
TGTGCCAGCTCACCAGTCAGGGAATACGAGCAGTACTTC
CASSPVREYEQYF
>TRBD2|17|-|TRBJ2-3|TRBV4-1
TGCGCCAGCAGCCAAGTCCGGGCGGGAGTGCGAGTAGATACGCAGTATTTT
CASSQVRAGVRVDTQYF
>TRBD1|15|-|TRBJ1-1|TRBV9
TGTGCCAGCAGCCCGTGGACAGGGAAGAACACTGAAGCTTTCTTT
CASSPWTGKNTEAFF
>TRBD1|14|few|TRBJ1-5|TRBV6-1
TGTGCCAGCAGAAAGGGACAGAGCAATCAGCCCCAGCATTTT
CASRKGQSNQPQHF
>-|16|-|TRBJ2-4|TRBV5-1
TGCGCCAGCAGCTTGGGGTTACGACTAGCCAAAAACATTCAGTACTTC
CASSLGLRLAKNIQYF
>-|14|-|TRBJ2-5|TRBV5-4
TGTGCCAGCAGCTCACATGGGGGGAAAGAGACCCAGTACTTC
CASSSHGGKETQYF
>-|13|once|TRBJ1-1|TRBV11-2
TGTGCCAGCAGCTCCGTCAGGGACCCTGAAGCTTTCTTT
CASSSVRDPEAFF
>-|15|once|TRBJ2-5|TRBV19
TGTGCCAGTACGACCACGGGCAGCGAGGGAGAGACCCAGTACTTC
CASTTTGSEGETQYF
>-|15|few|TRBJ1-1|TRBV10-1
TGCGCCAGCAGTGACAGGTCGGGGGCGAACACTGAAGCTTTCTTT
CASSDRSGANTEAFF
>TRBD1|13|-|TRBJ1-2|TRBV6-5
TGTGCCAGCAGTACCGCGGACAGGAGTGGCTACACCTTC
CASSTADRSGYTF
>TRBD1|15|-|TRBJ2-7|TRBV30
TGTGCCTGGAGTGTTGGGGACAGGGGTCCCTACGAGCAGTACTTC
CAWSVGDRGPYEQYF
>TRBD1|14|-|TRBJ1-2|TRBV7-9
TGTGCCAGCAGCTCGCTCGGACAGGGAAATGGCTACACCTTC
CASSSLGQGNGYTF
>-|14|once|TRBJ2-7|TRBV11-3
TGTGCCAGCAGCTTAGTGGGGGCAGAGGGGGAGCAGTACTTC
CASSLVGAEGEQYF
>-|14|-|TRBJ2-5|TRBV6-1
TGTGCCAGCACCGCTGAGCGGGCCCAAGAGACCCAGTACTTC
CASTAERAQETQYF
>-|14|-|TRBJ2-7|TRBV19
TGTGCCAGTAGTGAGAGAGGGTTGCCCTACGAGCAGTACTTC
CASSERGLPYEQYF
>-|15|-|TRBJ1-1|TRBV1
TGCACCAGCAGCCACGGAAACGGAGTGAACACTGAAGCTTTCTTT
CTSSHGNGVNTEAFF
>TRBD2|13|once|TRBJ2-7|TRBV27
TGTGCCAGCGGGAGGGGCCCCTCCTACGAGCAGTACTTC
CASGRGPSYEQYF
>-|15|-|TRBJ2-3|TRBV7-6
TGTGCCAGCAGCTTAGCGGACCAAGGGTCAGATACGCAGTATTTT
CASSLADQGSDTQYF
>-|13|-|TRBJ1-2|TRBV7-9
TGTGCCAGCAGCTTAGACGCAGGTAGTAGCTACACCTTC
CASSLDAGSSYTF
>-|12|-|TRBJ2-3|TRBV11-2
TGTGCCAGCAGCTTATTGTTAGATACGCAGTATTTT
CASSLLLDTQYF
>TRBD2|15|-|TRBJ2-7|TRBV2
TGTGCCAGCAGTAGGTCGGGACTATCCCGTTACGAGCAGTACTTC
CASSRSGLSRYEQYF
>-|13|-|TRBJ1-1|TRBV13
TGTGCCATCTCCCCCCCGGGGAACACTGAAGCTTTCTTT
CAISPPGNTEAFF
>TRBD2|16|-|TRBJ2-3|TRBV7-2
TGTGCCAGCAGCTTAGAGCCACTAGCGCCCCCAGATACGCAGTATTTT
CASSLEPLAPPDTQYF
>-|11|-|TRBJ1-6|TRBV6-1
TGTGCCAGGCGTCGTCGGTCACCCCTCCACTTT
CARRRRSPLHF
>-|13|-|TRBJ1-2|TRBV5-6
TGTGCCAGCAGCTTGGACAGGTTCTATGGCTACACCTTC
CASSLDRFYGYTF
>TRBD1|15|-|TRBJ1-2|TRBV11-2
TGTGCCAGCAGCTTCGGACAGGGGGCTAGTTATGGCTACACCTTC
CASSFGQGASYGYTF
>-|13|-|TRBJ1-1|TRBV11-2
TGTGCCAGCAGCTTGGAAAGGAGAGTACGGGCTTTCTTT
CASSLERRVRAFF
>-|14|-|TRBJ2-2|TRBV6-5
TGTGCCAGTTTCAGGGACTCGAACACCGGGGAGCTGTTTTTT
CASFRDSNTGELFF